The T cell receptor (beta chain) under discussion was sequenced for a study of CXCR3-negative and CXCR3-positive naive CD8 T cells. Findings of the study overall: The study found comparably high diversity in both naive subsets and much lower diversity in memory CD8+ cells. Similar TRBV-TRBJ usage characterized naive CXCR3-negative and CXCR3-positive cells; memory cells differed.

This clonotype is classed as medium-sized by frequency. Its target is not known. The authors made the TRB cDNA libraries by 5' RACE using UMI labels. Following a re-call of the 5' RACE reads, TCRdb has one entry per CDR3 protein and lacks DNA. This table lists several thousand distinct CDR3 sequences. Sequencing used naive CXCR3- CD8+ T cells from blood. Subset here: CD45RO-CCR7+CD27+CD95- naive CD8+ T cells lacking CXCR3 (TNR3-). The receptor was isolated from a human donor in good health. Some clones in this sample may be carry-over from other donors' samples.

This CDR3 is CSARDSGVTYNEQFF. The chain combines TRBV20-1 with TRBJ2-1; absent DNA, TCRdb's TRBD2 call cannot be checked. CDR3 length: 15 residues. Per germline, CDR1 DFQATT and CDR2 SNEGSKA (reference sequence).